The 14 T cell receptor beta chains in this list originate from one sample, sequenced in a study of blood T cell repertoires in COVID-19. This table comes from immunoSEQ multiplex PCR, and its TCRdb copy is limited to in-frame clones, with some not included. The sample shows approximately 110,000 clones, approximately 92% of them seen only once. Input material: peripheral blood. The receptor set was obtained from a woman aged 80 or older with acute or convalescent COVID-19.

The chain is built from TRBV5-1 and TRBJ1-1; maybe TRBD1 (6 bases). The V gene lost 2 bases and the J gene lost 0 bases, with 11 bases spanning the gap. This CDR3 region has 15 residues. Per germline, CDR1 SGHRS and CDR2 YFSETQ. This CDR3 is CASSFTTGMNTEAFF. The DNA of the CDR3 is TGCGCCAGCAGCTTTACGACAGGTATGAACACTGAAGCTTTCTTT.

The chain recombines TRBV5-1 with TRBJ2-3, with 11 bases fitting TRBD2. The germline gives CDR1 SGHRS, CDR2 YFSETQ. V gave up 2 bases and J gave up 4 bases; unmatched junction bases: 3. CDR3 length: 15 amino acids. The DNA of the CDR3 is TGCGCCAGCAGCTTTAGCGGGGGGGCCGCAGATACGCAGTATTTT. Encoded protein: CASSFSGGAADTQYF.

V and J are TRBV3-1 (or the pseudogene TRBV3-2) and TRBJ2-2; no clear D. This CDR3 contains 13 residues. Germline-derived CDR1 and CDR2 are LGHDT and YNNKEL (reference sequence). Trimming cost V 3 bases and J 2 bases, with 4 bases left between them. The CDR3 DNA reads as TGTGCCAGCAGCCACTTTAACACCGGGGAGCTGTTTTTT. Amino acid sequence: CASSHFNTGELFF.

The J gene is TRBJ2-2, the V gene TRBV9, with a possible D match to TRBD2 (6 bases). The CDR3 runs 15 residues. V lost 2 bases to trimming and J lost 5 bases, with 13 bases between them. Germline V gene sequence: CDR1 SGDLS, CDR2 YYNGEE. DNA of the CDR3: TGTGCCAGCAGCGTCTCAGGAGGGGCTACCGGGGAGCTGTTTTTT. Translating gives CASSVSGGATGELFF.

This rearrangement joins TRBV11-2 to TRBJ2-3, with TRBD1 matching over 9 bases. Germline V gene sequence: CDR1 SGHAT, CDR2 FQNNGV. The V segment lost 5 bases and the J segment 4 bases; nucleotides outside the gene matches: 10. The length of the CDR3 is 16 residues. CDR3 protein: CASSGQDRGRADTQYF. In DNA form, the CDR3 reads TGTGCCAGCAGCGGGCAGGACAGGGGAAGAGCAGATACGCAGTATTTT.

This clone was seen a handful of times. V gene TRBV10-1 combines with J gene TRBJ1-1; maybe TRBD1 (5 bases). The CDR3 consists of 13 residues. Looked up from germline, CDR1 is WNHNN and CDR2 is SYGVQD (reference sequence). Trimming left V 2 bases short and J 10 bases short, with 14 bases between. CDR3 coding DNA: TGCGCCAGCAGTGAGACAGGCCCGATGGGAGCTTTCTTT. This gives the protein CASSETGPMGAFF.

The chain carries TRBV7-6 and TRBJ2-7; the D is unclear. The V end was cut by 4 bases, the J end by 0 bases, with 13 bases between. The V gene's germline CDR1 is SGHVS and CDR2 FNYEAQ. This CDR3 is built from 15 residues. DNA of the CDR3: TGTGCCAGCAGCTCCAGGATCGGAAGCTCCTACGAGCAGTACTTC. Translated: CASSSRIGSSYEQYF.

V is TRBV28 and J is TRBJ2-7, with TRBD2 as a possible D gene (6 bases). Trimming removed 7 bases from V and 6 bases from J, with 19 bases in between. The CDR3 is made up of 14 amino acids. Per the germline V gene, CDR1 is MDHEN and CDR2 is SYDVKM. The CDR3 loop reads CASTAFMGGGEQYF. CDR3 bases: TGTGCCAGCACCGCATTTATGGGGGGAGGCGAGCAGTACTTC. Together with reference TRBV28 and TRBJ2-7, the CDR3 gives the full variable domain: DVKVTQSSRYLVKRTGEKVFLECVQDMDHENMFWYRQDPGLGLRLIYFSYDVKMKEKGDIPEGYSVSREKKERFSLILESASTNQTSMYLCASTAFMGGGEQYFGPGTRLTVT.

The CDR3 DNA follows: TGTGCCGCTGACGGGGCGGGGCGCGCCCCCTCCGGGGAGCTGTTTTTT. This translates into CAADGAGRAPSGELFF. The chain employs TRBV27 and TRBJ2-2; D is perhaps TRBD2 (6 bases). There are 16 residues in the CDR3. The V gene lost 11 bases and the J gene lost 6 bases, with 25 bases spanning the gap. CDR1 and CDR2 (germline): MNHEY, SMNVEV (reference sequence).

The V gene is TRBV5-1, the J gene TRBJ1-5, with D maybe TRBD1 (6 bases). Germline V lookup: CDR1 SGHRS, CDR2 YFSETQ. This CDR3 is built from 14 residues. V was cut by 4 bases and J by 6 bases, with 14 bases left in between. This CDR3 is CASSPISGVQPQHF. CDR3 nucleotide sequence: TGCGCCAGCAGCCCCATCTCAGGGGTTCAGCCCCAGCATTTT.

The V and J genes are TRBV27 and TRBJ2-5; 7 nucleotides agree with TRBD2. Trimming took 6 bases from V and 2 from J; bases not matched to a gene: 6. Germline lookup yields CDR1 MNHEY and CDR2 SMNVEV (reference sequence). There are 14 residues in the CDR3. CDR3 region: CASRAWGGQETQYF. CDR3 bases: TGTGCCAGCAGAGCCTGGGGGGGTCAAGAGACCCAGTACTTC.

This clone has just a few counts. CDR3 residues: CATSDPGLSPAQHF. The CDR3 DNA is TGTGCCACCAGTGATCCAGGGTTATCCCCGGCCCAGCATTTT. V gene TRBV24-1 combines with J gene TRBJ1-5, with a tentative D call TRBD1 (5 bases). There are 14 residues in the CDR3. V was pared by 3 bases and J by 11 bases, with 16 bases between. Germline V lookup: CDR1 KGHDR, CDR2 SFDVKD.

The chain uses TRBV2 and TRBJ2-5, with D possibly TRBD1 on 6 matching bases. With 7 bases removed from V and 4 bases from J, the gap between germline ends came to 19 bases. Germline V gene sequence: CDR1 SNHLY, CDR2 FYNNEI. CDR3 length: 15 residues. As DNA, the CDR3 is TGTGCCAGCACCTCTGGCCAGGGGCTAGGAGAGACCCAGTACTTC. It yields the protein CASTSGQGLGETQYF.

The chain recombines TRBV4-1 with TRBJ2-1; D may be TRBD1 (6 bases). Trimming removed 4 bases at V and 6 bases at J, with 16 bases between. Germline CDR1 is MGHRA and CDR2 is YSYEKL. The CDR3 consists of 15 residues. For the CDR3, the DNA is TGCGCCAGCAGCCCCGCCCGGACAGCGGCCAATGAGCAGTTCTTC. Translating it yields CASSPARTAANEQFF.